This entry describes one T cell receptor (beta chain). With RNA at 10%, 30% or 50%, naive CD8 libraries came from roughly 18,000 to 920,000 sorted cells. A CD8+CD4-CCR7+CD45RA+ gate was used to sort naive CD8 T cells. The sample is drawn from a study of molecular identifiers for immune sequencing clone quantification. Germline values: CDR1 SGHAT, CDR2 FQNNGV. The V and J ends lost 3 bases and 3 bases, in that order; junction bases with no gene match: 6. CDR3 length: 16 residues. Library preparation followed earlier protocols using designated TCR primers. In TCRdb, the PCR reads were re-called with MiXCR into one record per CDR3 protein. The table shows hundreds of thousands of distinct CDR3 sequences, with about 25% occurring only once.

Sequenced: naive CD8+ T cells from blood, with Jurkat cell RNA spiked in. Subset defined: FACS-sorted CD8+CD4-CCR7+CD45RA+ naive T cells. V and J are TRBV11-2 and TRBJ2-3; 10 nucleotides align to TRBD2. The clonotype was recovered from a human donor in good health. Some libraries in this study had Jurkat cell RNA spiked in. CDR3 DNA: TGTGCCAGCAGCTTTGTCGGGACTAGCGCAACAGATACGCAGTATTTT. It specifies CASSFVGTSATDTQYF. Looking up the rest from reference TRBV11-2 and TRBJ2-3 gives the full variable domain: EAGVAQSPRYKIIEKRQSVAFWCNPISGHATLYWYQQILGQGPKLLIQFQNNGVVDDSQLPKDRFSAERLKGVDSTLKIQPAKLEDSAVYLCASSFVGTSATDTQYFGPGTRLTVL.